The 11 T cell receptor beta chains given below trace back to one sample, sequenced in a study of control samples from healthy donors and cancer patients. This table comes from immunoSEQ multiplex PCR, and its TCRdb copy is limited to in-frame clones, with some not included. The sample carries approximately 100,000 clones, around 89% recorded once. The sample comprised blood. The receptors stem from a man aged 25-40 years in good health.

In nucleotides, the CDR3 is TGTGCCAGCAGGTGGGAGCAGGACCGGAATCAGCCCCAGCATTTT. Amino acid sequence: CASRWEQDRNQPQHF. V and J are TRBV2 and TRBJ1-5; D remains unclear. Trimming pared 6 bases from V and 4 bases from J, leaving 16 bases between. Germline loops: CDR1 SNHLY, CDR2 FYNNEI. The CDR3 is made up of 15 amino acids.

The CDR3 region is CASSALPGGLGQPQHF. The CDR3 coding sequence is TGCGCCAGCAGTGCCCTTCCAGGGGGCTTAGGTCAGCCCCAGCATTTT. The gene calls are TRBV10-1 and TRBJ1-5; TRBD1 matches at 8 bases. Germline V gene data show CDR1 as WNHNN and CDR2 as SYGVQD (reference sequence). The CDR3 contains 16 residues. V lost 4 bases, J lost 6 bases, and 11 bases stayed unmatched.

The chain carries TRBV7-2 and TRBJ2-7, with unresolved D. Germline V gene sequence: CDR1 SGHTA, CDR2 FQGNSA. The CDR3 has 13 residues. V was trimmed by 5 bases and J by 3 bases, leaving 11 bases between them. Written as DNA, the CDR3 is TGTGCCAGCAGCCCCGTCCCCAGCTACGAGCAGTACTTC. Residues: CASSPVPSYEQYF.

The CDR3, as DNA: TGTGCCAGCAGCGTAGGACTAGCGGGAGAACGCGAGCAGTACTTC. It yields the protein CASSVGLAGEREQYF. This chain uses TRBV9 with TRBJ2-7, with 12 bases matching TRBD2. The V and J ends lost 0 bases and 6 bases, in that order; junction bases with no gene match: 4. Germline CDR1 reads SGDLS; CDR2 reads YYNGEE. The CDR3 contains 15 residues.

The V gene is TRBV30, the J gene TRBJ2-3, with TRBD1 matching over 7 bases. CDR1 is GTSNPN, CDR2 SVGIG, per germline (reference sequence). The length of the CDR3 is 13 residues. Trimming took 7 bases from V and 5 from J; bases not matched to a gene: 9. The CDR3 DNA sequence: TGTGCCTCTCAGACAGGGATGGGAGATACGCAGTATTTT. Amino acids: CASQTGMGDTQYF.

In this sample, this clone turned up once. The genes are TRBV7-2 and TRBJ2-2, with D possibly TRBD1 on 6 matching bases. This CDR3 has 14 amino acids. The V gene's germline CDR1 is SGHTA and CDR2 FQGNSA. The V gene lost 6 bases and the J gene lost 2 bases, with 10 bases spanning the gap. The CDR3 loop is CASSLDRNTGELFF. The CDR3 region has the DNA TGTGCCAGCAGTTTGGACAGAAACACCGGGGAGCTGTTTTTT.

The gene calls are TRBV18 and TRBJ2-2; 11 positions agree with TRBD2. V lost 6 bases and J lost 4; bases outside the gene matches: 1. This CDR3 has 14 residues. Germline-derived CDR1 and CDR2 are KGHSH and LQKENI. The CDR3 reads CASSTSGGTGELFF. The CDR3 DNA reads as TGTGCCAGCTCTACTAGCGGGGGCACCGGGGAGCTGTTTTTT.

The genes are TRBV4-1 and TRBJ2-1; 7 bases align to TRBD2. Germline V gene sequence: CDR1 MGHRA, CDR2 YSYEKL. CDR3 size: 15 residues. V was pared by 3 bases and J by 6 bases, with 8 bases of the junction left unmatched. This chain's CDR3 is CASSQREGLSNEQFF. The CDR3 region has the DNA TGCGCCAGCAGCCAGAGGGAGGGACTAAGCAATGAGCAGTTCTTC.

This CDR3 reads CASSEMAGINYGYTF. The CDR3 region has the DNA TGTGCCAGCAGTGAGATGGCAGGGATAAACTATGGCTACACCTTC. This chain joins TRBV6-1 and TRBJ1-2; a possible D gene is TRBD1 (5 bases). V lost 3 bases to trimming and J lost 2 bases, with 13 bases between them. Germline loops: CDR1 MNHNS, CDR2 SASEGT. The CDR3 spans 15 residues.

The chain uses TRBV4-2 and TRBJ2-5; a weak D match, TRBD1 (6 bases). Trimming left V 1 base short and J 4 bases short, with 16 bases between. The CDR3 length is 16 residues. The germline CDR1 and CDR2 sequences are LGHNA and YNFKEQ. Here the CDR3 DNA reads TGTGCCAGCAGCCAAGGCACCGCAGGGGCGGCAGAGACCCAGTACTTC. Amino acids: CASSQGTAGAAETQYF.

The chain recombines TRBV11-1 with TRBJ2-4; D is unresolved. Germline V gene data show CDR1 as SGHAT and CDR2 as FQDESV (reference sequence). This CDR3 comprises 12 residues. Deletions cut 5 bases from V and 6 bases from J, with 8 bases between. The CDR3 protein is CASSPDGNIQYF. CDR3 in DNA: TGTGCCAGCAGCCCGGACGGAAACATTCAGTACTTC.